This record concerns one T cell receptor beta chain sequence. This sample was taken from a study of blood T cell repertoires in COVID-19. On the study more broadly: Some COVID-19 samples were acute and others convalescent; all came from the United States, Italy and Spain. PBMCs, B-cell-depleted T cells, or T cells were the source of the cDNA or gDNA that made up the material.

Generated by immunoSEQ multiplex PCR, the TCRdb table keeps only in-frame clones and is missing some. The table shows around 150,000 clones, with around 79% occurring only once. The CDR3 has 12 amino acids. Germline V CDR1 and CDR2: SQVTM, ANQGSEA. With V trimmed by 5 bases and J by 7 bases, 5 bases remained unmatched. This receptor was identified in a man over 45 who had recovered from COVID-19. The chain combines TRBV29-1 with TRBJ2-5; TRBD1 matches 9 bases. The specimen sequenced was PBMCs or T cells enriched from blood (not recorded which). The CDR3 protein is CSVRDREVTQYF. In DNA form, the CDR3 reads TGCAGCGTTAGGGACAGGGAGGTGACCCAGTACTTC.